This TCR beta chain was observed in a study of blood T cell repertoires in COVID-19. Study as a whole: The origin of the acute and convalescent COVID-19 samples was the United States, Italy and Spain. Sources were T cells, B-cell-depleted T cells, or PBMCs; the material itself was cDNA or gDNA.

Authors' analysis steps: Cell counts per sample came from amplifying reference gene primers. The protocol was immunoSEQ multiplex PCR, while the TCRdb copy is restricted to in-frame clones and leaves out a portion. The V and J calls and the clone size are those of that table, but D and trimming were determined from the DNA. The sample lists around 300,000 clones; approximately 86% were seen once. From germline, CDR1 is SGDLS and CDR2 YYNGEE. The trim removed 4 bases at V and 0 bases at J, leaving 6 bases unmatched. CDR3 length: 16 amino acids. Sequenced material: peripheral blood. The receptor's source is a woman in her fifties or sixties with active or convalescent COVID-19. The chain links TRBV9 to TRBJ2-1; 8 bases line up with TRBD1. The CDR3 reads CASSTGTGGSYNEQFF. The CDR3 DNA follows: TGTGCCAGCAGCACCGGGACAGGAGGCTCCTACAATGAGCAGTTCTTC.